Listed below are T cell receptor beta chains from one sample, sequenced in a study of blood T cell repertoires in COVID-19. Sequenced by immunoSEQ multiplex PCR; TCRdb stores in-frame clones only, minus some. The repertoire holds approximately 390,000 clones, with around 90% as singletons. Material: peripheral blood. Receptors originate from a young man with active or convalescent COVID-19. Each CDR3 is given with its conserved first and last residue. Each record gives: J gene, D gene, clone size, V gene, CDR3 protein, CDR3 DNA. A D gene is named only where the DNA matches it firmly. Size is stated for part of the rows, as once, few or many counts, or as a class when the clone is expanded.

TRBJ2-6 NA NA TRBV4-1 CASSQGGHSGANVLTF TGCGCCAGCAGCCAAGGGGGACACTCTGGGGCCAACGTCCTGACTTTC
TRBJ1-2 NA NA TRBV7-3 CASSLADSFYGYTF TGTGCCAGCAGCTTAGCCGACAGTTTCTATGGCTACACCTTC
TRBJ1-6 NA few TRBV5-1 CASSSRTGSLYNSPLHF TGCGCCAGCAGCTCACGTACAGGGAGCCTCTATAATTCACCCCTCCACTTT
TRBJ1-6 NA NA TRBV19 CASSLAPGSPLHF TGTGCCAGTAGTTTGGCTCCGGGGTCACCCCTCCACTTT
TRBJ1-1 NA NA TRBV9 CASSVKGQDGEAFF TGTGCCAGCAGCGTGAAAGGACAAGACGGTGAAGCTTTCTTT
TRBJ1-6 NA NA TRBV2 CASSEQTNSPLHF TGTGCCAGCAGTGAGCAGACAAATTCACCCCTCCACTTT
TRBJ1-5 TRBD1 NA TRBV25-1 CASSEGQNSNQPQHF TGTGCCAGCAGTGAGGGACAGAATAGCAATCAGCCCCAGCATTTT
TRBJ2-7 TRBD1 NA TRBV13 CASSPDRDFYEQYF TGTGCCAGCAGCCCGGACAGGGATTTCTACGAGCAGTACTTC
TRBJ1-1 NA NA TRBV10-2 CASKSGLVGDTEAFF TGCGCCAGCAAGTCGGGCCTCGTCGGGGACACTGAAGCTTTCTTT
TRBJ1-5 NA NA TRBV3-1/TRBV3-2 CASSQDRQGQPQHF TGTGCCAGCAGCCAAGATCGGCAGGGGCAGCCCCAGCATTTT
TRBJ2-7 NA once TRBV11-2 CASSLDTSNHGYEQYF TGTGCCAGCAGCTTAGATACGTCGAATCACGGCTACGAGCAGTACTTC
TRBJ2-2 NA NA TRBV27 CASTPKGLPGELFF TGTGCCAGCACTCCGAAGGGACTCCCCGGGGAGCTGTTTTTT
TRBJ1-1 TRBD1 NA TRBV7-9 CASSLVRDRATNTEAFF TGTGCCAGCAGCTTAGTCCGGGACAGGGCCACGAACACTGAAGCTTTCTTT
TRBJ2-7 NA NA TRBV25-1 CASSDALGLVPYEQYF TGTGCCAGCAGTGATGCCTTGGGGCTAGTACCCTACGAGCAGTACTTC
TRBJ2-2 TRBD2 NA TRBV3-1/TRBV3-2 CASSQAASGQTGGELFF TGTGCCAGCAGCCAAGCCGCTAGCGGGCAGACGGGCGGGGAGCTGTTTTTT
TRBJ2-1 TRBD2 once TRBV7-8 CASSLVPLAGVAYNEQFF TGTGCCAGCAGCTTAGTTCCATTAGCGGGAGTGGCCTACAATGAGCAGTTCTTC